A single sample is the source of the 5 T cell receptor beta chains below, sequenced in a study of T cell responses to AZD1222 COVID-19 vaccine. Here immunoSEQ multiplex PCR was the method, and the copy in TCRdb shows in-frame clones only, minus some. The sample includes more than 140,000 clones, around 88% of them seen just once. Specimen: peripheral blood, collected on day 0 of MenACWY control vaccination. The receptor source for this set is an adult in good health.

The chain carries TRBV7-6 and TRBJ1-3; D unresolved. Germline lookup yields CDR1 SGHVS and CDR2 FNYEAQ. V was trimmed by 5 bases and J by 6 bases, leaving 17 bases between them. The CDR3 length is 15 residues. The CDR3 region is CASSPSGPETNTIYF. The CDR3 DNA follows: TGTGCCAGCAGCCCGTCAGGCCCGGAGACAAACACCATATATTTT.

The J gene is TRBJ2-7, the V gene TRBV7-2; 16 bases map to TRBD2. Looked up from germline, CDR1 is SGHTA and CDR2 is FQGNSA. The CDR3 is made up of 17 amino acids. With V trimmed by 6 bases and J by 3 bases, 8 bases remained unmatched. In DNA form, the CDR3 reads TGTGCCAGCAGGCCGGGACTAGCGGGGGGGGACTACTACGAGCAGTACTTC. It yields the protein CASRPGLAGGDYYEQYF.

The chain recombines TRBV6-1 with TRBJ1-5; D call uncertain. V lost 2 bases and J 0 bases, leaving 11 bases between the germline ends. Germline V lookup: CDR1 MNHNS, CDR2 SASEGT. The CDR3 consists of 16 residues. The chain's CDR3 is CASSEFNGYSNQPQHF. In nucleotides, the CDR3 is TGTGCCAGCAGTGAATTTAATGGTTATAGCAATCAGCCCCAGCATTTT.

About this clone: In the same sample, other DNA sequences code for this CDR3. The rearrangement joins TRBV5-1 to TRBJ1-1; D is uncertain. The CDR3 consists of 13 residues. The V gene lost 0 bases and the J gene lost 1 base, with 4 bases spanning the gap. Per germline, CDR1 SGHRS and CDR2 YFSETQ. This chain's CDR3 is CASSLGGNTEAFF. The DNA for the CDR3 is TGCGCCAGCAGCTTGGGCGGGAACACTGAAGCTTTCTTT.

The chain uses TRBV11-2 and TRBJ1-3; D gene uncertain. Germline CDR1 reads SGHAT; CDR2 reads FQNNGV. The CDR3 runs 16 residues. Trimming stripped 0 bases from V and 0 bases from J, with 9 bases between. The CDR3 DNA sequence: TGTGCCAGCAGCTTAGATGACCTCTTCTCTGGAAACACCATATATTTT. This sequence encodes CASSLDDLFSGNTIYF.